A selection of T cell receptor beta chains follows, all from one sample in a study of OX40 agonist ivuxolimab in advanced cancers. Only in-frame clones appear in the TCRdb table, and some are missing; sequencing was by immunoSEQ multiplex PCR. The sample carries around 40,000 clones, 80% recorded once. The specimen was CD4+ or CD8+ T cells sorted from blood, collected in a trial of the OX40 agonist ivuxolimab. The source is an adult with an advanced solid tumor such as melanoma, head and neck, liver or kidney cancer. CDR3s include the opening cysteine and the closing phenylalanine or tryptophan. D genes are given only for firm matches. Some rows have no size entry. The others give once, few or many, or a class for an expanded clone.

v_call	d_call	j_call	cdr3_length	clone_size	cdr3_nt	cdr3_aa
TRBV7-8	TRBD1	TRBJ2-4	14	few	TGTGCCAGCAGCTTAGTGGGACAGGGCCGCATTCAGTACTTC	CASSLVGQGRIQYF
TRBV6-1	-	TRBJ2-1	13	-	TGTGCCAGCAGGAAGACTAGTGTCAATGAGCAGTTCTTC	CASRKTSVNEQFF
TRBV29-1	-	TRBJ2-5	12	-	TGCAGCGTTGGGGCACTGGGGGAGACCCAGTACTTC	CSVGALGETQYF
TRBV18	-	TRBJ1-1	14	-	TGTGCCAGCTCACCAGCGGGGCGCGACACTGAAGCTTTCTTT	CASSPAGRDTEAFF
TRBV4-3	-	TRBJ1-2	14	-	TGCGCCAGCAGCCAAGAGAGGCAGGCCTATGGCTACACCTTC	CASSQERQAYGYTF
TRBV7-9	TRBD1	TRBJ2-5	14	-	TGTGCCAGCTCCCGGACAGGGGGCGGGAAGACCCAGTACTTC	CASSRTGGGKTQYF
TRBV5-1	-	TRBJ2-2	17	once	TGCGCCAGCAGCCAATGGACAGGGAGGGGGCTCACCGGGGAGCTGTTTTTT	CASSQWTGRGLTGELFF
TRBV11-1	TRBD2	TRBJ2-2	16	-	TGTGCCAGCAGCTTAGGATCAGCGGGGCATGGCGGGGAGCTGTTTTTT	CASSLGSAGHGGELFF
TRBV12-5	-	TRBJ2-5	15	-	TGTGCTAGTGGTTTGGGGCAGGTGGGAAAAGGGACCCAGTACTTC	CASGLGQVGKGTQYF
TRBV9	-	TRBJ1-1	14	-	TGTGCCAGCAGCGTAGTAGCCCGTGATGGTGAAGCTTTCTTT	CASSVVARDGEAFF
TRBV5-5	-	TRBJ2-5	16	-	TGTGCCAGCAGCCTCGGACAGAGGGGCGTACCAGAGACCCAGTACTTC	CASSLGQRGVPETQYF
TRBV5-1	TRBD2	TRBJ2-3	19	-	TGCGCCAGCAGCTTGGCGAGACTAGCGGGGGGCTCTAGCACAGATACGCAGTATTTT	CASSLARLAGGSSTDTQYF
TRBV4-3	TRBD1	TRBJ2-3	16	-	TGCGCCAGCAGCCAGGGGACAGGGATACGCACAGATACGCAGTATTTT	CASSQGTGIRTDTQYF
TRBV4-2	TRBD2	TRBJ2-1	21	once	TGTGCCAGCAGCCAAGAAGTTGGGACTAGCGGGATATTATACTCCTACAATGAGCAGTTCTTC	CASSQEVGTSGILYSYNEQFF
TRBV7-2	-	TRBJ2-3	16	-	TGTGCCAGCAGCTCCTTGGCCGCTTTCGGGACAGATACGCAGTATTTT	CASSSLAAFGTDTQYF
TRBV7-9	TRBD1	TRBJ1-1	15	-	TGTGCCAGCAGCGTATCCGGGACAGGGGGCTTTAGAGCTTTCTTT	CASSVSGTGGFRAFF
TRBV6-1	TRBD1	TRBJ1-2	15	once	TGTGCCAGCAAGCAAAAAAGACAGGGATCATATGGCTACACCTTC	CASKQKRQGSYGYTF
TRBV28	-	TRBJ2-3	15	-	TGTGCCAGCAGTTTGTCAGGGGGGGGCATAGATACGCAGTATTTT	CASSLSGGGIDTQYF
TRBV19	TRBD1	TRBJ1-2	14	-	TGTGCCAGTAATCAGGGACAGGGGTTCTATGGCTACACCTTC	CASNQGQGFYGYTF
TRBV5-6	TRBD1	TRBJ1-5	16	-	TGTGCCAGCAGCTTGGGGACAGGAGATAGCAATCAGCCCCAGCATTTT	CASSLGTGDSNQPQHF
TRBV11-2	TRBD2	TRBJ2-1	14	-	TGTGCCAGCTCTAGCGGGGGGATCAACAATGAGCAGTTCTTC	CASSSGGINNEQFF
TRBV6-6	-	TRBJ1-5	15	-	TGTGCCAGCAGCCTTACAGGGTGGGAAGGTCAGCCCCAGCATTTT	CASSLTGWEGQPQHF
TRBV7-8	TRBD1	TRBJ1-1	13	once	TGTGCCAGCAGCTCGGACAGGGACACTGAAGCTTTCTTT	CASSSDRDTEAFF
TRBV5-1	-	TRBJ2-6	16	-	TGCGCCAGCAGCCTCCCCCCCGGGTCTGGGGCCAACGTCCTGACTTTC	CASSLPPGSGANVLTF
TRBV5-1	TRBD1	TRBJ2-1	14	-	TGCGCCAGCAGCTTAGACAGGGTGGGCAATGAGCAGTTCTTC	CASSLDRVGNEQFF
TRBV5-1	TRBD1	TRBJ1-1	15	-	TGCGCCAGCAGCTTGGGTGACAGGGTGAACACTGAAGCTTTCTTT	CASSLGDRVNTEAFF
TRBV6-1	-	TRBJ1-1	14	-	TGTGCCAGCAGTGATAGGGGGGTGAACACTGAAGCTTTCTTT	CASSDRGVNTEAFF
TRBV7-9	-	TRBJ1-5	14	-	TGTGCCAGCAGCTCCGGGACTAGGGATCAGCCCCAGCATTTT	CASSSGTRDQPQHF
TRBV7-2	-	TRBJ2-3	16	-	TGTGCCAGCAGCTTAGGTATTGGGGGCGTCGCAGATACGCAGTATTTT	CASSLGIGGVADTQYF
TRBV10-3	-	TRBJ2-5	13	-	TGTGCCACCCAAGGGGGAGGGGGAGAGACCCAGTACTTC	CATQGGGGETQYF
TRBV27	TRBD2	TRBJ2-1	14	-	TGTGCCAGCAAGAGCGGGAGCTCCTACAATGAGCAGTTCTTC	CASKSGSSYNEQFF
TRBV30	-	TRBJ2-1	11	-	TGTGCCTGGAGCAATTACAATGAGCAGTTCTTC	CAWSNYNEQFF
TRBV6-1	-	TRBJ1-5	14	-	TGTGCCAGCAGCCTGGGGAGAATTGGGCAGCCCCAGCATTTT	CASSLGRIGQPQHF
TRBV12-5	-	TRBJ1-2	16	-	TGTGCTAGTGGTTTGTTGCCCGGGACGGGCAACTATGGCTACACCTTC	CASGLLPGTGNYGYTF
TRBV7-9	-	TRBJ2-7	12	-	TGTGCCAGCAGCTTAGATTCCCCCCGGCAGTACTTC	CASSLDSPRQYF
TRBV30	-	TRBJ2-5	12	-	TGTGCCTGGAGGGGGGGCCGAGAGACCCAGTACTTC	CAWRGGRETQYF
TRBV25-1	-	TRBJ2-3	15	-	TGTGCCAGCCAGCAGGGAGGGGGCCTCACAGATACGCAGTATTTT	CASQQGGGLTDTQYF
TRBV15	-	TRBJ1-5	15	-	TGTGCCACCAGCAGAGATCCGTCAGCTGATCAGCCCCAGCATTTT	CATSRDPSADQPQHF
TRBV28	TRBD1	TRBJ1-2	15	-	TGTGCCAGCAGACTTAGGGACAGTACCCTAGGAGGCTACACCTTC	CASRLRDSTLGGYTF
TRBV6-6	-	TRBJ1-6	16	-	TGTGCCAGCAGTTACAGGGGACCGGGATCCGATTCACCCCTCCACTTT	CASSYRGPGSDSPLHF
TRBV5-4	TRBD2	TRBJ2-2	18	-	TGTGCCAGCAGCTCGATTTTACGGGGGGACTTAAACGCCGGGGAGCTGTTTTTT	CASSSILRGDLNAGELFF
TRBV7-3	-	TRBJ2-5	13	few	TGTGCCAGCAGCCGCGGTGATACGGAGACCCAGTACTTC	CASSRGDTETQYF
TRBV10-1	TRBD2	TRBJ2-1	17	-	TGCGCCAGCAGTGACCCAGATACTAGCGGGATTTACAATGAGCAGTTCTTC	CASSDPDTSGIYNEQFF
TRBV6-1	-	TRBJ1-3	13	-	TGTGCCAGCACCACAGGGAATGGAAACACCATATATTTT	CASTTGNGNTIYF
TRBV4-3	-	TRBJ2-1	13	-	TGCGCCAGCAGCCAAATGGGTGGGGGGATACAGTTCTTC	CASSQMGGGIQFF
TRBV5-1	-	TRBJ1-2	14	-	TGCGCCAGCAGCGTTGCGTACACAGGGAATGGCTACACCTTC	CASSVAYTGNGYTF
TRBV4-3	-	TRBJ2-7	12	few	TGCGCCAGCAGCCTAATGGGCCGAGAGCAGTACTTC	CASSLMGREQYF